The 21 T cell receptor beta chains below were found in one sample sequenced in a study of T cell repertoires in cytomegalovirus infection. TCRdb re-derived calls from the reads in MiXCR, one entry per CDR3 protein. The data contain about 740,000 distinct CDR3 sequences, 35% of them singletons. The material sequenced was PBMCs. The receptors originated from a human donor in good health (CMV status not recorded). Some clones in this sample may be carry-over from other donors' samples.

The chain employs TRBV23-1 and TRBJ2-1, with TRBD2 identical over 14 bases. TRBV23-1 is given ORF status, its function remaining uncertain. The CDR3 is 18 amino acids. J lost 3 bases, V lost 4 bases, and 8 bases had no gene match. The CDR3 spells CASSPRLAGGPDYNEQFF. The CDR3, as DNA: TGCGCCAGCAGTCCTAGACTAGCGGGAGGGCCTGACTACAATGAGCAGTTCTTC.

This clonotype was found a few times. This rearrangement joins TRBV27 to TRBJ2-3, with 8 bases fitting TRBD2. V was pared by 3 bases and J by 0 bases, with 5 bases of the junction left unmatched. This CDR3 comprises 16 residues. CDR1 and CDR2 (germline): MNHEY, SMNVEV (reference sequence). The CDR3 protein is CASSFFGRDSTDTQYF. The CDR3 DNA is TGTGCCAGCAGTTTTTTCGGGAGGGATAGCACAGATACGCAGTATTTT.

There are a few counts of this clonotype. This chain joins TRBV5-4 and TRBJ2-1; a weak D match, TRBD1 (5 bases). Per the germline V gene, CDR1 is SGHNT and CDR2 is YYREEE (reference sequence). The CDR3 has 15 residues. V shed 2 bases and J shed 0 bases, with 9 bases lying between them. DNA for the CDR3: TGTGCCAGCAGCTTAGGCAGGGTCTCCTACAATGAGCAGTTCTTC. This codes for CASSLGRVSYNEQFF. Full variable domain (outside the CDR3, taken from reference TRBV5-4 and TRBJ2-1): ETGVTQSPTHLIKTRGQQVTLRCSSQSGHNTVSWYQQALGQGPQFIFQYYREEENGRGNFPPRFSGLQFPNYSSELNVNALELDDSALYLCASSLGRVSYNEQFFGPGTRLTVL.

In its sample, this clonotype was seen many times. This chain links TRBV7-2 with TRBJ1-5; the D gene is possibly TRBD1 (6 bases). Trimming removed 5 bases at V and 5 bases at J, with 10 bases between. The CDR3 consists of 13 residues. From germline, CDR1 is SGHTA and CDR2 FQGNSA. The CDR3 here is CASSPDRDQPQHF. The CDR3 bases are TGTGCCAGCAGCCCGGACAGAGATCAGCCCCAGCATTTT.

Remarks on this clonotype: The junction and the germline gene differ at one end; a read error may be behind it. The chain uses TRBV7-6 and TRBJ2-5; D may match TRBD1 or TRBD2 (5 bases each). The germline gives CDR1 SGHVS, CDR2 FNYEAQ. CDR3 size: 16 residues. In nucleotides, the CDR3 is TGTGCCAACAGCCCGCCGGGACCGACTCTCCAAGAGACCCAGTACTTC. Amino acid sequence: CANSPPGPTLQETQYF.

The chain joins TRBV28 to TRBJ2-7; TRBD2 agrees at 14 bases. With V trimmed by 4 bases and J by 2 bases, 4 bases remained unmatched. The CDR3 has 16 amino acids. Germline V gene data show CDR1 as MDHEN and CDR2 as SYDVKM. CDR3 region: CASSSRTSGRTYEQYF. DNA of the CDR3: TGTGCCAGCAGTTCTCGGACTAGCGGGAGGACCTACGAGCAGTACTTC.

CDR3 DNA: TGTGCCAGCCCGCGACGAGCGGGGAACACTGAAGCTTTCTTT. Translation gives CASPRRAGNTEAFF. This chain uses TRBV6-1 with TRBJ1-1; no clear D. CDR1 MNHNS and CDR2 SASEGT come from the germline V gene. The CDR3 covers 14 residues. V dropped 8 bases and J dropped 1 base, with 14 bases sitting between them.

This clonotype was observed a few times. This chain uses TRBV12-3 or TRBV12-4 with TRBJ1-6; D is possibly TRBD1 (6 bases). Trimming removed 2 bases from V and 8 bases from J, with 7 bases in between. CDR3 length: 13 residues. In DNA form, the CDR3 reads TGTGCCAGCAGTTTAAGACAGGATTCACCCCTCCACTTT. Protein product: CASSLRQDSPLHF.

The chain combines TRBV27 with TRBJ2-7, with 12 bases identical to TRBD2. The CDR3 totals 17 residues. V dropped 3 bases and J dropped 2; count of bases not matched to a gene: 8. Germline assignment: CDR1 MNHEY and CDR2 SMNVEV (reference sequence). This chain's CDR3 is CASSFRLAGVPTYEQYF. The CDR3 DNA is TGTGCCAGCAGTTTTCGACTAGCGGGAGTGCCGACCTACGAGCAGTACTTC.

Concerning this clonotype: A much larger clonotype is one base distant, so this may be a read error. The chain combines TRBV10-3 with TRBJ1-5; the D is unclear. Germline lookup yields CDR1 ENHRY and CDR2 SYGVKD. The CDR3 covers 13 residues. CDR3 nucleotide sequence: TGTGCCGCCCAAGGAGACCCCAATCAGCCCCATCATTTT. Protein: CAAQGDPNQPHHF.

This chain joins TRBV10-3 and TRBJ1-1, with TRBD1 matching 8 bases. Trimming removed 2 bases from V and 3 bases from J; junction bases left unmatched: 2. The V gene's germline CDR1 is ENHRY and CDR2 SYGVKD. This CDR3 is 14 amino acids long. The CDR3 loop is CAISENRGYTEAFF. CDR3 nucleotides: TGTGCCATCAGTGAGAACAGGGGGTACACTGAAGCTTTCTTT.

There are a few counts of this clonotype. The chain links TRBV14 to TRBJ2-1, with 8 bases lining up with TRBD2. This CDR3 contains 17 residues. The trim removed 5 bases at V and 0 bases at J, leaving 9 bases unmatched. Germline V gene lookup returns CDR1 SGHDN and CDR2 FVKESK. The chain's CDR3 is CASSGDKRGRSYNEQFF. The CDR3 DNA reads TGTGCCAGCAGCGGGGACAAGCGGGGGCGCTCCTACAATGAGCAGTTCTTC.

The chain recombines TRBV20-1 with TRBJ1-2; no definite D call. Germline CDR1 and CDR2: DFQATT and SNEGSKA (reference sequence). This CDR3 region has 14 residues. V lost 6 bases, J lost 0 bases, and 14 bases lay in between. The DNA for the CDR3 is TGCAGTGCCATCTCGACAAAAGCTAACTATGGCTACACCTTC. This codes for CSAISTKANYGYTF.

Comment on this clonotype: The conserved phenylalanine or tryptophan normally closing the CDR3 is absent here, so this likely arose from a read error. It is unclear where the CDR3 begins or ends on the DNA, so no DNA is shown, and the CDR3 is as TCRdb lists it. CDR3 amino acids: CASEGDTQSC. This chain connects TRBV7-2 to TRBJ2-3; the table's TRBD1 call for D was not verified on the DNA. The germline gives CDR1 SGHTA, CDR2 FQGNSA. Termini included, the CDR3 measures 10 amino acids.

V and J are TRBV14 and TRBJ1-1, with a tentative D call TRBD1 (5 bases). Germline lookup yields CDR1 SGHDN and CDR2 FVKESK. This CDR3 contains 15 residues. The V and J ends lost 0 bases and 5 bases respectively, with 13 bases between them. CDR3 sequence (DNA): TGTGCCAGCAGCCAAGATAAGGGGCCGGGGACTGAAGCTTTCTTT. Translation: CASSQDKGPGTEAFF.

This chain links TRBV28 with TRBJ2-1; possible D gene TRBD2, 6 bases. This CDR3 contains 14 residues. Germline-derived CDR1 and CDR2 are MDHEN and SYDVKM. Trimming removed 6 bases at V and 3 bases at J, with 12 bases between. CDR3 nucleotide sequence: TGTGCCAGCAGAATAGCGGAAATCTACAATGAGCAGTTCTTC. It codes for CASRIAEIYNEQFF.

This clonotype has at least ten counts. This sequence joins TRBV7-2 and TRBJ2-7, with D perhaps TRBD1 or TRBD2 (5 bases each). This CDR3 has 14 amino acids. Trimming shortened V by 3 bases and J by 0 bases, and 9 bases separated the two germline ends. Germline CDR1 SGHTA, CDR2 FQGNSA. CDR3 sequence reads: CASSLGTVSYEQYF. The CDR3 DNA sequence: TGTGCCAGCAGCTTGGGGACGGTCTCCTACGAGCAGTACTTC.

A few counts support this clonotype. The V call is TRBV18, the J call TRBJ1-1; D is perhaps TRBD1 (5 bases). Trimming took off 1 base at V and 0 bases at J, with 12 bases between the two ends. This CDR3 spans 16 amino acids. Germline V gene sequence: CDR1 KGHSH, CDR2 LQKENI. CDR3 residues: CASSPQPGQLNTEAFF. The CDR3 nucleotides read TGTGCCAGCTCACCACAGCCAGGACAATTGAACACTGAAGCTTTCTTT. Together with reference TRBV18 and TRBJ1-1, the CDR3 gives the full variable domain: NAGVMQNPRHLVRRRGQEARLRCSPMKGHSHVYWYRQLPEEGLKFMVYLQKENIIDESGMPKERFSAEFPKEGPSILRIQQVVRGDSAAYFCASSPQPGQLNTEAFFGQGTRLTVV.

A note on this clonotype: Lacking the conserved final phenylalanine or tryptophan, this CDR3 likely reflects a read error. The V call is TRBV5-5, the J call TRBJ2-7; maybe TRBD2 (6 bases). Germline loops: CDR1 SGHKS, CDR2 YYEKEE (reference sequence). This CDR3 region has 15 residues. Trimming took off 4 bases at V and 0 bases at J, with 14 bases between the two ends. The CDR3 reads CASSLRDGSSYEQYC. As DNA, the CDR3 is TGTGCCAGCAGCCTCAGAGACGGGAGCTCCTACGAGCAGTACTGC.

This chain uses TRBV28 with TRBJ2-7; 10 bases agree with TRBD1. J was trimmed by 6 bases and V by 8 bases; bases with no gene match: 4. The CDR3 is 12 amino acids. CDR1 and CDR2 (germline): MDHEN, SYDVKM. In DNA, the CDR3 is TGTGCCAGCGGGACAGGGGCCCCCGAGCAGTACTTC. Protein sequence: CASGTGAPEQYF. Using reference TRBV28 and TRBJ2-7 for the parts outside the CDR3, the full variable domain is DVKVTQSSRYLVKRTGEKVFLECVQDMDHENMFWYRQDPGLGLRLIYFSYDVKMKEKGDIPEGYSVSREKKERFSLILESASTNQTSMYLCASGTGAPEQYFGPGTRLTVT.

V usage is TRBV11-2 and J usage is TRBJ2-1; 13 bases are a match to TRBD2. The junction had 16 bases not matched to a gene; V was cut back by 5 bases and J by 15 bases. CDR1 is SGHAT, CDR2 FQNNGV, per germline. The CDR3 runs 16 residues. The CDR3 loop is CASSRAPTSGRAHRFF. The CDR3 DNA sequence: TGTGCCAGCAGCCGCGCACCAACTAGCGGGAGGGCCCACCGGTTCTTC. The variable domain in full, completed from reference TRBV11-2 and TRBJ2-1, reads EAGVAQSPRYKIIEKRQSVAFWCNPISGHATLYWYQQILGQGPKLLIQFQNNGVVDDSQLPKDRFSAERLKGVDSTLKIQPAKLEDSAVYLCASSRAPTSGRAHRFFGPGTRLTVL.